The 6 T cell receptor beta chains below all came from one sample that was sequenced in a study of cytomegalovirus exposure and HLA in healthy donors. Primers included in the PCR were 60 Vbeta and 13 Jbeta primers. The method was immunoSEQ multiplex PCR; TCRdb's version includes in-frame clones alone and lacks a portion of them. The repertoire holds some 190,000 clones, with around 80% as singletons. Sequencing was done on a sample of PBMCs. The receptors were sampled from a man aged 18 to 29 in good health and CMV-seronegative.

This sequence joins TRBV29-1 and TRBJ1-2, with D perhaps matching TRBD1 (5 bases). Trimming took off 5 bases at V and 8 bases at J, with 21 bases between the two ends. Looked up from germline, CDR1 is SQVTM and CDR2 is ANQGSEA. This CDR3 comprises 14 residues. This chain's CDR3 is CSVNRGQGLNGYTF. Written as DNA, the CDR3 is TGCAGCGTTAACCGTGGCCAGGGACTTAACGGCTACACCTTC.

This clone was detected only a few times. Other nucleotide sequences in the sample specify the same CDR3. The chain uses TRBV6-5 and TRBJ2-5; 8 nucleotides match TRBD1. V trimming: 2 bases; J trimming: 2 bases; junction bases outside the gene matches: 1. The CDR3 is 14 residues long. From germline, CDR1 is MNHEY and CDR2 SVGAGI. CDR3 DNA sequence: TGTGCCAGCAGTTACGGGACAGGACAAGAGACCCAGTACTTC. This sequence encodes CASSYGTGQETQYF.

There are a few counts of this clone. As DNA, the CDR3 is TGTGCCAGCAGCTCCACCCTACCAGGGGAAACCTATAATTCACCCCTCCACTTT. Translating gives CASSSTLPGETYNSPLHF. The chain combines TRBV11-2 with TRBJ1-6, with D possibly being TRBD1 (6 bases). The CDR3 spans 18 residues. Germline V gene lookup returns CDR1 SGHAT and CDR2 FQNNGV. Between the trimmed V and J ends, which lost 4 bases and 2 bases, there was a span of 18 bases.

This sequence joins TRBV20-1 and TRBJ2-3, with a tentative D call TRBD1 (5 bases). Germline-derived CDR1 and CDR2 are DFQATT and SNEGSKA (reference sequence). CDR3 size: 11 residues. Trimming stripped 6 bases from V and 10 bases from J, with 14 bases between. In DNA, the CDR3 is TGCAGTGCCTTTCAGCTCAGGGCGCAGTATTTT. This encodes CSAFQLRAQYF.

The rearrangement joins TRBV7-2 to TRBJ2-2, with D perhaps TRBD1 (5 bases). The V end was cut by 5 bases, the J end by 6 bases, with 10 bases between. The germline CDR1 and CDR2 sequences are SGHTA and FQGNSA. The CDR3 length is 13 residues. CDR3 nucleotide sequence: TGTGCCAGCAGCGCCCAGGGTTCCGGGGAGCTGTTTTTT. It specifies CASSAQGSGELFF.

This clone was counted between two and nine times. The chain couples TRBV30 to TRBJ2-7; 9 positions match TRBD1. Trimming took 1 base from V and 5 from J; bases not matched to a gene: 6. This CDR3 contains 14 residues. Looked up from germline, CDR1 is GTSNPN and CDR2 is SVGIG (reference sequence). DNA for the CDR3: TGTGCCTGGAGTGGGGGACAGGGAGGCGACGAGCAGTACTTC. This sequence encodes CAWSGGQGGDEQYF.